The 27 T cell receptor beta chains below all came from one sample that was sequenced in a study of response to subunit inactivated influenza vaccine. MiXCR, applied by TCRdb to the RT-PCR reads, yields one record per CDR3 protein. The sample lists a few hundred thousand distinct CDR3 sequences, around 11% occurring once. These records were also assigned to another study, of T cells expressing NK-cell markers. From that second work: Beta-chain TCR cDNA was generated via 5'RACE template switching with UMIs.

Sequences were derived from PBMCs from blood, sampled on the day of vaccination. The receptor set was obtained from a man aged 45-60 years who received an inactivated influenza vaccine.

V usage is TRBV20-1 and J usage is TRBJ2-2; D call uncertain. Germline loops: CDR1 DFQATT, CDR2 SNEGSKA (reference sequence). The CDR3 runs 13 residues. V lost 6 bases and J lost 4, with 12 bases in between. The CDR3 loop reads CSARPTGTGELFF. CDR3 nucleotide sequence: TGCAGTGCACGACCTACGGGCACCGGGGAGCTGTTTTTT.

The CDR3 DNA is TGTGCCAGCAGCTCCCGATTTGAAAAACTGTTTTTT. Translating gives CASSSRFEKLFF. The V gene is TRBV5-6, the J gene TRBJ1-4, with no clear D. V was cut by 3 bases and J by 7 bases, with 7 bases left in between. Per germline, CDR1 SGHDT and CDR2 YYEEEE. The CDR3 contains 12 residues.

Concerning this clonotype itself: Given a much more abundant clone one base away, this may be a read error. The rearrangement joins TRBV14 to TRBJ1-4; D might be TRBD1 (6 bases). The CDR3 covers 13 residues. Germline V gives CDR1 SGHDN, CDR2 FVKESK. The CDR3 protein is CACSQGRDEKLFF. For the CDR3, the DNA is TGTGCCTGCAGCCAGGGGAGAGACGAAAAACTGTTTTTT.

This clonotype occurred a few times. The chain joins TRBV7-2 to TRBJ1-2; D is undetermined. Deletions cut 3 bases from V and 4 bases from J, with 12 bases between. The CDR3 spans 14 residues. Germline CDR1 and CDR2: SGHTA and FQGNSA. CDR3 nucleotide sequence: TGTGCCAGCAGCTTTTTACGGCAGTCCTATGGCTACACCTTC. This gives the protein CASSFLRQSYGYTF.

This clonotype was seen only a few times. This sequence joins TRBV12-3 or TRBV12-4 and TRBJ2-7; a weak D match, TRBD2 (7 bases). CDR3 length: 14 residues. V was shortened by 2 bases and J by 5 bases, with 13 bases between the two germline ends. The CDR3, as DNA: TGTGCCAGCAGTTTATTAGGGGGGGGTGACGAGCAGTACTTC. Encoded protein: CASSLLGGGDEQYF.

This chain links TRBV28 with TRBJ2-2; TRBD1 might be the D (5 bases). In germline, CDR1 is MDHEN, CDR2 SYDVKM. The CDR3 extends over 14 amino acids. Trimming stripped 2 bases from V and 7 bases from J, with 11 bases between. In DNA form, the CDR3 reads TGTGCCAGCAGTTTAACCAGGGCCGTCGGGGAGCTGTTTTTT. This translates into CASSLTRAVGELFF.

This clonotype was recorded a few times. The rearrangement uses TRBV5-6 and TRBJ1-5; D gene unclear. V was clipped by 4 bases and J by 4 bases, with 15 bases between them. The CDR3 runs 15 residues. Germline-derived CDR1 and CDR2 are SGHDT and YYEEEE. The CDR3 spells CASSRAGPVNQPQHF. In DNA, the CDR3 is TGTGCCAGCAGCCGAGCCGGGCCAGTAAATCAGCCCCAGCATTTT.

This clonotype has just a few counts. The chain recombines TRBV11-1 with TRBJ2-1; TRBD2 aligns across 9 bases. Germline assignment: CDR1 SGHAT and CDR2 FQDESV (reference sequence). The CDR3 consists of 18 residues. J was trimmed by 1 base and V by 5 bases; bases with no gene match: 12. The CDR3 DNA follows: TGTGCCAGCAGCCCCCGGTTTAGCGGGAGTAATTCCTACAATGAGCAGTTCTTC. Translating it yields CASSPRFSGSNSYNEQFF.

The genes are TRBV6-2 or TRBV6-3 and TRBJ2-3, with D uncertain. This CDR3 contains 14 residues. Germline V CDR1 and CDR2: MNHEY, SVGEGT. V was pared by 2 bases and J by 4 bases, with 10 bases between. CDR3: CASSYRVIADTQYF. In DNA form, the CDR3 reads TGTGCCAGCAGTTACAGAGTTATCGCAGATACGCAGTATTTT.

CDR3 amino acids: CASSLILPGNTGELFF. The CDR3 region has the DNA TGTGCCAGCAGTTTAATTTTGCCGGGGAACACCGGGGAGCTGTTTTTT. The chain joins TRBV12-3 or TRBV12-4 to TRBJ2-2; no clear D. This CDR3 is 16 amino acids long. Trimming took 2 bases from V and 1 from J, leaving 11 bases between them.

This clonotype was picked up a small number of times. This rearrangement joins TRBV4-2 to TRBJ2-6; 9 nucleotides match TRBD1. CDR1 is LGHNA, CDR2 YNFKEQ, per germline. V lost 4 bases and J lost 8; bases outside the gene matches: 3. This CDR3 has 14 amino acids. The DNA of the CDR3 is TGTGCCAGCAGCCGCGGACAGGGGCCCAACGTCCTGACTTTC. Its protein is CASSRGQGPNVLTF.

Only a few counts were recorded for this clonotype. The chain uses TRBV7-2 and TRBJ1-4, with D uncertain. CDR1 is SGHTA and CDR2 is FQGNSA in the germline V gene. Trimming removed 5 bases at V and 7 bases at J, with 14 bases between. The CDR3 runs to 14 residues. DNA of the CDR3: TGTGCCAGCAGCGAACAGTGGCGTCGTGAAAAACTGTTTTTT. Amino acid sequence: CASSEQWRREKLFF.

This clonotype turned up a few times. The chain has TRBV30 and TRBJ1-5; D is undetermined. The CDR3 is 13 residues long. V was pared by 2 bases and J by 7 bases, with 12 bases between. Germline CDR1 GTSNPN, CDR2 SVGIG (reference sequence). The CDR3 sequence is CAWSLTSAQPQHF. CDR3 sequence (DNA): TGTGCCTGGAGTCTGACATCGGCGCAGCCCCAGCATTTT.

The V and J genes are TRBV29-1 and TRBJ2-3; no definite D call. The germline V gene has CDR1 SQVTM and CDR2 ANQGSEA. CDR3 length: 13 residues. The germline V and J ends were trimmed by 1 base and 2 bases, with 7 bases remaining between them. This CDR3 is CSVEGYITDTQYF. CDR3 DNA: TGCAGCGTTGAAGGGTACATCACAGATACGCAGTATTTT.

The gene calls are TRBV27 and TRBJ2-3; D is unresolved. The CDR3 sequence is 13 residues long. Germline CDR1 is MNHEY and CDR2 is SMNVEV (reference sequence). V lost 6 bases and J 1 base, leaving 8 bases between the germline ends. The CDR3 bases are TGTGCCAGCAGAACGATTGGCACAGATACGCAGTATTTT. This encodes CASRTIGTDTQYF.

A few counts support this clonotype. This chain connects TRBV6-2 or TRBV6-3 to TRBJ2-5, with 12 bases lining up with TRBD2. Germline lookup yields CDR1 MNHEY and CDR2 SVGEGT. Trimming took 4 bases from V and 5 from J; bases not matched to a gene: 11. The CDR3 is 17 amino acids. As DNA, the CDR3 is TGTGCCAGCAGTTCCGGGACTAGCGGGTCGCGCCACGAGACCCAGTACTTC. Translated, it gives CASSSGTSGSRHETQYF.

This clonotype appeared many times. V and J are TRBV20-1 and TRBJ2-7, with D possibly being TRBD1 (5 bases). V lost 5 bases and J 6 bases, leaving 17 bases between the germline ends. Per the germline V gene, CDR1 is DFQATT and CDR2 is SNEGSKA (reference sequence). This CDR3 contains 13 residues. DNA of the CDR3: TGCAGTGCTCCCCCCCCTCCTAGGGGCGAGCAGTACTTC. Translation: CSAPPPPRGEQYF.

The sample holds many counts of this clonotype. The chain joins TRBV29-1 to TRBJ2-2; D remains unclear. Germline CDR1 SQVTM, CDR2 ANQGSEA. The ends were cut back, 4 bases at V and 1 base at J, with 7 bases in the middle. The CDR3 spans 13 residues. The CDR3 DNA sequence: TGCAGCGTTGGTTGGGGGAACACCGGGGAGCTGTTTTTT. Amino acid sequence: CSVGWGNTGELFF.

Only a few counts were recorded for this clonotype. This chain connects TRBV20-1 to TRBJ2-1, with TRBD2 identical over 14 bases. J lost 9 bases, V lost 3 bases, and 7 bases had no gene match. There are 15 residues in the CDR3. Germline CDR1 and CDR2: DFQATT and SNEGSKA (reference sequence). The DNA of the CDR3 is TGCAGTGCTAGGAGACTAGCGGGGGGGTCCCTTGAGCAGTTCTTC. It codes for CSARRLAGGSLEQFF.

This clonotype has ten or more counts. The genes are TRBV4-3 and TRBJ2-2; 8 bases align to TRBD2. Losses at the gene ends were 0 bases for V and 6 bases for J; bases not matched to a gene: 6. This CDR3 is built from 16 residues. CDR1 LGHNA and CDR2 YSLEER come from the germline V gene. This CDR3 is CASSQDEREIAGELFF. In DNA, the CDR3 is TGCGCCAGCAGCCAAGATGAGCGGGAGATAGCCGGGGAGCTGTTTTTT.

V usage is TRBV24-1 and J usage is TRBJ2-3; 7 nucleotides line up with TRBD1. CDR1 is KGHDR and CDR2 is SFDVKD in the germline V gene. V shed 11 bases and J 5 bases; nucleotides not matched to a gene: 12. The CDR3 loop spans 14 amino acids. The CDR3 DNA sequence: TGTGCCATCGGACAGGTCGGCATAGGAGATACGCAGTATTTT. Its translation: CAIGQVGIGDTQYF.

The V call is TRBV20-1, the J call TRBJ2-1; TRBD2 agrees at 10 bases. The germline gives CDR1 DFQATT, CDR2 SNEGSKA (reference sequence). Trimming took 0 bases from V and 14 from J; bases not matched to a gene: 10. This CDR3 has 14 amino acids. The CDR3 DNA reads as TGCAGTGCTAGAGAGGGAAAGAGCGGGAGGGGAAAGTTCTTC. Amino acid sequence: CSAREGKSGRGKFF.

This clonotype has only a few counts. The V call is TRBV24-1, the J call TRBJ2-3, with 8 bases matching TRBD2. V shed 7 bases, J shed 0 bases, and the junction held 14 bases outside the gene matches. Per the germline V gene, CDR1 is KGHDR and CDR2 is SFDVKD. The CDR3 is 18 residues long. The CDR3 reads CATSGPSGAGVSTDTQYF. The CDR3 coding sequence is TGTGCCACCAGCGGGCCCTCGGGAGCGGGGGTAAGCACAGATACGCAGTATTTT.

This clonotype was seen more than once but under ten times. CDR3 residues: CASSGRESYEQYF. The CDR3 nucleotides are TGTGCCAGCAGTGGCAGGGAAAGCTACGAGCAGTACTTC. The chain couples TRBV2 to TRBJ2-7; possible D gene TRBD1, 5 bases. V was pared by 4 bases and J by 3 bases, with 10 bases between. The CDR3 sequence is 13 residues long. The germline gives CDR1 SNHLY, CDR2 FYNNEI.

V and J are TRBV20-1 and TRBJ2-3; 13 nucleotides align to TRBD2. Germline V lookup: CDR1 DFQATT, CDR2 SNEGSKA (reference sequence). This CDR3 is built from 17 residues. V was clipped by 6 bases and J by 5 bases; unmatched bases: 14. The CDR3 sequence: CSATPRTSGRRGDTQYF. For the CDR3, the DNA is TGCAGTGCCACCCCGAGGACTAGCGGGAGAAGGGGAGATACGCAGTATTTT.

The chain has TRBV5-6 and TRBJ1-2; D is perhaps TRBD1 (5 bases). In germline, CDR1 is SGHDT, CDR2 YYEEEE. This CDR3 contains 12 residues. Trimming took 3 bases from V and 7 from J, leaving 10 bases between them. CDR3 amino acids: CASSWGGAGYTF. In nucleotides, the CDR3 is TGTGCCAGCAGCTGGGGGGGTGCTGGCTACACCTTC.

This chain uses TRBV29-1 with TRBJ2-7; no clear D. V lost 4 bases and J lost 2, with 9 bases in between. The V gene's germline CDR1 is SQVTM and CDR2 ANQGSEA. The CDR3 spans 12 residues. In nucleotides, the CDR3 is TGCAGCGTTGGCCGGCAGCCCTACGAGCAGTACTTC. It specifies CSVGRQPYEQYF.